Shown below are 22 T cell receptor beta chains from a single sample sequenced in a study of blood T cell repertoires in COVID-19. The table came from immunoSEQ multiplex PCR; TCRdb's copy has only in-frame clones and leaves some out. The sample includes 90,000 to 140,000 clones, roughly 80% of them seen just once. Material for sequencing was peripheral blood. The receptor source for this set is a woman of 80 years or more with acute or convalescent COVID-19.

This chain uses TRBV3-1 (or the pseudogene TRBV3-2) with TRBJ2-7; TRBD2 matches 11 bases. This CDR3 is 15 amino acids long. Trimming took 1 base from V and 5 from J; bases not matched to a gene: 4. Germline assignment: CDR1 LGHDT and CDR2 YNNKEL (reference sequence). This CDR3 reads CASSQGSGRVHEQYF. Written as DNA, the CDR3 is TGTGCCAGCAGCCAAGGTAGCGGGAGGGTCCACGAGCAGTACTTC.

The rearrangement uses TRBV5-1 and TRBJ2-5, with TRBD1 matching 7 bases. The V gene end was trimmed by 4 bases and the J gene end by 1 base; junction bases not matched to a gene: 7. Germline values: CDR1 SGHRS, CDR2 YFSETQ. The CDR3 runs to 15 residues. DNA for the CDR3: TGCGCCAGCAGCAACGGACAGGCCCTCCAAGAGACCCAGTACTTC. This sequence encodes CASSNGQALQETQYF.

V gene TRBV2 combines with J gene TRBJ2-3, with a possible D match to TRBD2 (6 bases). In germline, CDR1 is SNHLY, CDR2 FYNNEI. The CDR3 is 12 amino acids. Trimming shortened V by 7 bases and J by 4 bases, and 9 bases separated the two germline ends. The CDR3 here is CASTSVADTQYF. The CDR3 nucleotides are TGTGCCAGCACTAGCGTCGCAGATACGCAGTATTTT.

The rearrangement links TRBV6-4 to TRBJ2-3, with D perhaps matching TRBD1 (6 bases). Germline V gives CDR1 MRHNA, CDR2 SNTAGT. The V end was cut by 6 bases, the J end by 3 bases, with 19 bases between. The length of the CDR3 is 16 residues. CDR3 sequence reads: CASSLDRSPGTDTQYF. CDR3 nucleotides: TGTGCCAGCAGCCTTGACAGGTCACCCGGTACAGATACGCAGTATTTT.

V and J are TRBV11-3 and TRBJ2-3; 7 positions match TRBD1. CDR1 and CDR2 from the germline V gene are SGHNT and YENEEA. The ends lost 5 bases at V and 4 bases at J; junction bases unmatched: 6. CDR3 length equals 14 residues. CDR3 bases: TGTGCCAGCAGCAATACAGGGGTACCAGATACGCAGTATTTT. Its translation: CASSNTGVPDTQYF.

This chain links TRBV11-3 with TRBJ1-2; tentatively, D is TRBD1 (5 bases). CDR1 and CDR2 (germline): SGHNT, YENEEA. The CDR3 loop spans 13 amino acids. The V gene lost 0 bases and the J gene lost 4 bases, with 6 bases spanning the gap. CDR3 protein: CASSLETAYGYTF. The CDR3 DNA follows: TGTGCCAGCAGCTTAGAGACAGCCTATGGCTACACCTTC. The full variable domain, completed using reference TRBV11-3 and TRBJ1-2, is EAGVVQSPRYKIIEKKQPVAFWCNPISGHNTLYWYLQNLGQGPELLIRYENEEAVDDSQLPKDRFSAERLKGVDSTLKIQPAELGDSAVYLCASSLETAYGYTFGSGTRLTVV.

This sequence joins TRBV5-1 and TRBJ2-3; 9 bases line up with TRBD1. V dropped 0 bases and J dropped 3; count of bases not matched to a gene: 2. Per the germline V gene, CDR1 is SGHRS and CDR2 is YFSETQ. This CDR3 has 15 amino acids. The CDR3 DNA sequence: TGCGCCAGCAGCTTGGCAGGACAGGGGACAGATACGCAGTATTTT. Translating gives CASSLAGQGTDTQYF. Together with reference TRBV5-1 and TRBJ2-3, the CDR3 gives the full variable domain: KAGVTQTPRYLIKTRGQQVTLSCSPISGHRSVSWYQQTPGQGLQFLFEYFSETQRNKGNFPGRFSGRQFSNSRSEMNVSTLELGDSALYLCASSLAGQGTDTQYFGPGTRLTVL.

The CDR3 sequence is CASSLRVTRTAEQFF. The CDR3 DNA follows: TGTGCCAGCAGCTTGAGAGTTACTAGGACGGCTGAGCAGTTCTTC. This chain uses TRBV5-6 with TRBJ2-1; weak D call: TRBD2 (5 bases). The V and J ends lost 1 base and 9 bases respectively, with 17 bases between them. CDR1 and CDR2 (germline): SGHDT, YYEEEE. The CDR3 is made up of 15 amino acids.

This CDR3 reads CALIGVGTGELFF. The CDR3 DNA follows: TGTGCCCTCATCGGGGTAGGGACCGGGGAGCTGTTTTTT. V and J are TRBV21-1 and TRBJ2-2; the table gives TRBD2 as D, unverified against the DNA. TRBV21-1 is a known pseudogene. The CDR3 length is 13 residues.

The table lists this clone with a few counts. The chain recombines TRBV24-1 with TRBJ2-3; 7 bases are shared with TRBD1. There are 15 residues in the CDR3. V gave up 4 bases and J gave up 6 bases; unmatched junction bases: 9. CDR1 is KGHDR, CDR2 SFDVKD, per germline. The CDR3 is CATSEQGQRWDTQYF. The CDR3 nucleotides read TGTGCCACCAGTGAGCAGGGACAGAGGTGGGATACGCAGTATTTT.

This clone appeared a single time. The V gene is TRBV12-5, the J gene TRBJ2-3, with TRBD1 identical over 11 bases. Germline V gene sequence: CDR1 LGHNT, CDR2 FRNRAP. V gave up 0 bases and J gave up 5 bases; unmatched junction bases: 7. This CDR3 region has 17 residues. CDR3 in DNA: TGTGCTAGTGGTTTGGTAAGGACAGGGGGCAGGGTAGATACGCAGTATTTT. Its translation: CASGLVRTGGRVDTQYF. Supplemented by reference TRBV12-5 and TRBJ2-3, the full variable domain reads DARVTQTPRHKVTEMGQEVTMRCQPILGHNTVFWYRQTMMQGLELLAYFRNRAPLDDSGMPKDRFSAEMPDATLATLKIQPSEPRDSAVYFCASGLVRTGGRVDTQYFGPGTRLTVL.

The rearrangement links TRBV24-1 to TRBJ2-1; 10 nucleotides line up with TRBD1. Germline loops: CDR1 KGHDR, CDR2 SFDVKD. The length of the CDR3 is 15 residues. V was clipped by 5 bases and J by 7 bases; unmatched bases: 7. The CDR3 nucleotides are TGTGCCACCAGTGGTCGGCCGGACAGGGGGAATGAGCAGTTCTTC. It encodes CATSGRPDRGNEQFF.

The CDR3 is CASSEGQRSPDTQYF. The CDR3 bases are TGTGCCAGTAGTGAGGGACAGAGAAGTCCAGATACGCAGTATTTT. V usage is TRBV19 and J usage is TRBJ2-3, with 7 bases lining up with TRBD1. Germline V gene sequence: CDR1 LNHDA, CDR2 SQIVND (reference sequence). The CDR3 covers 15 residues. After removal of 5 bases from V and 4 bases from J, the junction contained 9 bases not matched to a gene.

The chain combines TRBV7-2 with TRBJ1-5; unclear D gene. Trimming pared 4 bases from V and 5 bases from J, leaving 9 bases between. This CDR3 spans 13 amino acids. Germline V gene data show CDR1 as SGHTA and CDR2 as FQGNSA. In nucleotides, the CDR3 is TGTGCCAGCAGCTCTCGTCGGTATCAGCCCCAGCATTTT. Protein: CASSSRRYQPQHF.

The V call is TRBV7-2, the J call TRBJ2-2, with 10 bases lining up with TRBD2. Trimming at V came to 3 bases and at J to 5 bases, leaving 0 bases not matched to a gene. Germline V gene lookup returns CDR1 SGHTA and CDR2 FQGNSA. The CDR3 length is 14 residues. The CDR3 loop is CASSFSGGTGELFF. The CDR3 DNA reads TGTGCCAGCAGCTTTAGCGGGGGGACCGGGGAGCTGTTTTTT.

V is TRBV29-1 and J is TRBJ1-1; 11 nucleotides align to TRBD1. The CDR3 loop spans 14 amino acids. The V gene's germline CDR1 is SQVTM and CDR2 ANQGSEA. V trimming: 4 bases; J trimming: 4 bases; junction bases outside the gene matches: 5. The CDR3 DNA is TGCAGCGTTGTCGGCGGGACAGGGGGCACTGAAGCTTTCTTT. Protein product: CSVVGGTGGTEAFF.

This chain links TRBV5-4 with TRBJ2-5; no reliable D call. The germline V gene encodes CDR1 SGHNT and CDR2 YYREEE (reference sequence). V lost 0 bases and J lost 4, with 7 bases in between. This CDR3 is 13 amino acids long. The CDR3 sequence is CASSLGRGETQYF. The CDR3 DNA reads TGTGCCAGCAGCTTGGGCAGAGGAGAGACCCAGTACTTC.

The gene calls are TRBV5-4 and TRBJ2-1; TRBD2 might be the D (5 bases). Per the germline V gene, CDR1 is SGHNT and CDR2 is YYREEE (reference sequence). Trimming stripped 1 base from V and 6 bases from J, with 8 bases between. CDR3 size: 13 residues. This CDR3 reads CASSLPSSNEQFF. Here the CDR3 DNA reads TGTGCCAGCAGCTTGCCTAGCAGCAATGAGCAGTTCTTC.

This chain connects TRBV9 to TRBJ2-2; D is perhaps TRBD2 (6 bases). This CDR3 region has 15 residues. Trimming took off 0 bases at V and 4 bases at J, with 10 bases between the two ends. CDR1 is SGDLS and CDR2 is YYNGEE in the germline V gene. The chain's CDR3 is CASSVVEGFTGELFF. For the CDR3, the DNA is TGTGCCAGCAGCGTAGTGGAGGGTTTCACCGGGGAGCTGTTTTTT.

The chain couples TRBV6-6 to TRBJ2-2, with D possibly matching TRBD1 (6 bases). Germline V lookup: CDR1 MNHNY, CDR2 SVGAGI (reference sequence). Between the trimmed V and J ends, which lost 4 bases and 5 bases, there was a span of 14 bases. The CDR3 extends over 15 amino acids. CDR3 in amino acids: CASSSSQGRTGELFF. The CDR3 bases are TGTGCCAGCAGTTCCAGCCAGGGGCGAACCGGGGAGCTGTTTTTT.

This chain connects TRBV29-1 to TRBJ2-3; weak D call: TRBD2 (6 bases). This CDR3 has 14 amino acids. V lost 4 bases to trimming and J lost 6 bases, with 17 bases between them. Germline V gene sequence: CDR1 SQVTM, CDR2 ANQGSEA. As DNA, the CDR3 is TGCAGCGTTGGGGCGCTAGCGCTACTGGATACGCAGTATTTT. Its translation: CSVGALALLDTQYF.

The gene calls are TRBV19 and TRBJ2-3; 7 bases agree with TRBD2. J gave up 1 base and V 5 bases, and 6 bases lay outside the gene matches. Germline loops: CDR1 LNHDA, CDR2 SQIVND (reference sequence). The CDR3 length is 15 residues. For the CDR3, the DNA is TGTGCCAGTAGTTTAGTAGCGGGCCGCACAGATACGCAGTATTTT. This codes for CASSLVAGRTDTQYF.